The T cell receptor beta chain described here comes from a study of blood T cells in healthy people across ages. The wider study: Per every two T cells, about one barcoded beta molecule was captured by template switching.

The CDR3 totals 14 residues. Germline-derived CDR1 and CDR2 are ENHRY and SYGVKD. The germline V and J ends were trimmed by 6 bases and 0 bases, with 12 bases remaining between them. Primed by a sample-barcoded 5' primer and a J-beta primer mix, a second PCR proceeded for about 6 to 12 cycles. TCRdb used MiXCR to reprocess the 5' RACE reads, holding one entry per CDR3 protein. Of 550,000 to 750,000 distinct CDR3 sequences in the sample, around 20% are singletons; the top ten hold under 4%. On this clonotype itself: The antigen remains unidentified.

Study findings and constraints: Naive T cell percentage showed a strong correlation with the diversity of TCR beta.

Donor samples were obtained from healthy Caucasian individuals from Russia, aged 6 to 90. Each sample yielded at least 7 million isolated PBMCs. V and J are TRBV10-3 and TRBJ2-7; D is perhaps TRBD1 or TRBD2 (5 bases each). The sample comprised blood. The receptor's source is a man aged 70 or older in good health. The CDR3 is CAIRMGRGSYEQYF. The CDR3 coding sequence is TGTGCCATCAGGATGGGACGAGGCTCCTACGAGCAGTACTTC.